The 11 T cell receptor beta chains below come from one sample, sequenced in a study of shared clonotypes between healthy human individuals. Sequencing was performed with immunoSEQ multiplex PCR; in TCRdb, only in-frame clones are kept and a portion is missing. The data contain under 130,000 clones, roughly 70% of them seen just once; the ten biggest clones take up about 25%. Sequenced input: memory CD8+ T cells sorted from blood. As to subset: CD45RO+ cells pooled with CCR7-negative TemRA cells. All receptors come from a woman aged 25 to 39 in good health.

This clone was recorded once. The chain employs TRBV2 and TRBJ2-2; 10 nucleotides line up with TRBD1. The CDR3 spans 15 residues. Per germline, CDR1 SNHLY and CDR2 FYNNEI. Losses at the gene ends were 6 bases for V and 4 bases for J; bases not matched to a gene: 5. CDR3 loop: CASRRDRGGTGELFF. The CDR3 region has the DNA TGTGCCAGCAGGCGGGACAGGGGAGGCACCGGGGAGCTGTTTTTT.

CDR3 DNA sequence: TGTGCCAGCAGCCATTGGAGCGGGAGTTTCTACGAGCAGTACTTC. Its translation is CASSHWSGSFYEQYF. The rearrangement links TRBV14 to TRBJ2-5; TRBD2 aligns across 8 bases. The J call may be incorrect, as the DNA end agrees better with TRBJ2-7. Germline V CDR1 and CDR2: SGHDN, FVKESK. CDR3 length equals 15 residues.

The rearrangement uses TRBV5-1 and TRBJ2-7; D may be TRBD2 (5 bases). V was trimmed by 7 bases and J by 2 bases, leaving 22 bases between them. This CDR3 spans 16 amino acids. The germline V gene has CDR1 SGHRS and CDR2 YFSETQ. The CDR3 region is CASSPSRGLLPYEQYF. CDR3 DNA sequence: TGCGCCAGCTCTCCTAGTCGGGGTCTCTTGCCCTACGAGCAGTACTTC.

For this clone: A much more abundant neighbour one base away suggests this may be a read error. The V and J genes are TRBV12-1 and TRBJ2-7. TRBV12-1 is designated a pseudogene. This CDR3 region has 14 residues. The CDR3 region is CTSSGRPCSYEQYF. CDR3 in DNA: TGTACCAGCAGCGGACGGCCCTGCTCCTACGAGCAGTACTTC.

This chain connects TRBV7-9 to TRBJ2-7; a weak D match, TRBD1 (5 bases). The CDR3 is made up of 14 amino acids. CDR1 is SEHNR, CDR2 FQNEAQ, per germline (reference sequence). V was shortened by 5 bases and J by 6 bases, with 17 bases between the two germline ends. CDR3 DNA sequence: TGTGCCAGCAGCCAAGACTCCAGGGTTTCCGAGCAGTACTTC. Amino acid sequence: CASSQDSRVSEQYF.

A few counts support this clone. The V and J genes are TRBV29-1 and TRBJ2-2; D is tentatively TRBD1 or TRBD2 (5 bases each). Trimming shortened V by 0 bases and J by 3 bases, and 8 bases separated the two germline ends. CDR3 length: 14 residues. Germline CDR1 and CDR2: SQVTM and ANQGSEA. This chain's CDR3 is CSVEEGTHTGELFF. The CDR3, as DNA: TGCAGCGTTGAAGAAGGGACCCACACCGGGGAGCTGTTTTTT.

The chain links TRBV4-1 to TRBJ1-2; D gene uncertain. Trimming took off 0 bases at V and 4 bases at J, with 6 bases between the two ends. The CDR3 covers 13 residues. Germline CDR1 reads MGHRA; CDR2 reads YSYEKL. CDR3 sequence reads: CASSQESGYGYTF. CDR3 DNA sequence: TGCGCCAGCAGCCAAGAAAGTGGCTATGGCTACACCTTC.

The rearrangement uses TRBV28 and TRBJ2-7; D uncertain. Trimming stripped 3 bases from V and 4 bases from J, with 10 bases between. This CDR3 is 13 amino acids long. Germline V lookup: CDR1 MDHEN, CDR2 SYDVKM. CDR3 DNA sequence: TGTGCCAGCAGTTTGTTTAGGAGTTACGAGCAGTACTTC. It codes for CASSLFRSYEQYF.

This chain joins TRBV7-2 and TRBJ2-7; 10 bases map to TRBD2. The CDR3 contains 19 residues. J gave up 5 bases and V 5 bases, and 21 bases lay outside the gene matches. Germline V CDR1 and CDR2: SGHTA, FQGNSA. CDR3 region: CASSVYHFPPGLATHEQYF. The CDR3 coding sequence is TGTGCCAGCAGCGTATACCACTTCCCGCCGGGACTAGCGACGCACGAGCAGTACTTC.

This chain uses TRBV6-1 with TRBJ2-5; D ambiguous. The CDR3 sequence is 15 residues long. V was clipped by 0 bases and J by 5 bases, with 13 bases between them. Germline CDR1 MNHNS, CDR2 SASEGT. The CDR3 coding sequence is TGTGCCAGCAGTGAAGCTGCCAACGGCTTTGAGACCCAGTACTTC. Residues: CASSEAANGFETQYF.

This chain joins TRBV7-9 and TRBJ2-3; TRBD2 matches at 8 bases. The V gene end was trimmed by 1 base and the J gene end by 1 base; junction bases not matched to a gene: 1. This CDR3 spans 15 amino acids. The germline V gene encodes CDR1 SEHNR and CDR2 FQNEAQ (reference sequence). For the CDR3, the DNA is TGTGCCAGCAGCTTAGTACTAGCGGGCACAGATACGCAGTATTTT. Residues: CASSLVLAGTDTQYF.